The 21 T cell receptor beta chains given below trace back to one sample, sequenced in a study of vaccination and CD4 T cells after COVID-19. The sample's treatment: approximately 10-day PBMC culture with coronavirus spike peptide pools or control peptides (ViraFEST assay). Investigators obtained the unexposed donor's CD4+ T cells before the COVID-19 pandemic (2011-2018). These receptors have no identified antigens. Sequenced with the Oncomine TCR Beta short-read assay was DNA taken from cultured CD4+ T cells. Researchers extracted genomic DNA from CD4+ T cells that had been cultured. Each CDR3 protein gets one entry after TCRdb re-called the PCR reads with MiXCR. The data contain around 11,000 distinct CDR3 sequences, around 28% of them singletons. The sample taken for sequencing was CD4+ T cells from blood, cultured in vitro. The receptors here all came from a human donor in good health.

This sequence joins TRBV6-1 and TRBJ2-1, with a possible D match to TRBD2 (5 bases). Germline V gene lookup returns CDR1 MNHNS and CDR2 SASEGT. The CDR3 has 15 amino acids. Trimming shortened V by 6 bases and J by 0 bases, and 12 bases separated the two germline ends. The CDR3 reads CASRKDSLSYNEQFF. The CDR3 DNA is TGTGCCAGCAGAAAGGACTCCCTCTCCTACAATGAGCAGTTCTTC.

This chain uses TRBV5-4 with TRBJ2-5; D is uncertain. The CDR3 loop spans 13 amino acids. Trimming took 0 bases from V and 1 from J, leaving 4 bases between them. Germline V gene lookup returns CDR1 SGHNT and CDR2 YYREEE (reference sequence). CDR3 in DNA: TGTGCCAGCAGCTTGGCCCTCCAAGAGACCCAGTACTTC. Translating gives CASSLALQETQYF.

CDR3 in amino acids: CASSFGQGGTDTQYF. Here the CDR3 DNA reads TGTGCCAGCAGTTTCGGACAGGGCGGGACAGATACGCAGTATTTT. The V and J genes are TRBV6-5 and TRBJ2-3, with 8 bases lining up with TRBD1. CDR1 is MNHEY, CDR2 SVGAGI, per germline. This CDR3 has 15 residues. V lost 4 bases, J lost 3 bases, and 6 bases stayed unmatched.

This clonotype was observed a few times. This chain links TRBV24-1 with TRBJ2-3, with a possible D match to TRBD1 (5 bases). V lost 0 bases, J lost 5 bases, and 11 bases lay in between. The germline V gene encodes CDR1 KGHDR and CDR2 SFDVKD. This CDR3 is 15 amino acids long. The CDR3, as DNA: TGTGCCACCAGTGATTTGGCAGGGTTAGAAGATACGCAGTATTTT. Its protein is CATSDLAGLEDTQYF.

This chain links TRBV6-1 with TRBJ2-1; weak D call: TRBD2 (5 bases). V was shortened by 10 bases and J by 5 bases, with 18 bases between the two germline ends. The germline V gene has CDR1 MNHNS and CDR2 SASEGT. The CDR3 is 14 residues long. The CDR3 here is CATLRDANNNEQFF. The CDR3 DNA reads as TGTGCCACCTTGAGGGATGCGAATAACAATGAGCAGTTCTTC.

This CDR3 is CASIRTGGHTEAFF. The CDR3 DNA reads as TGCGCCAGTATCAGGACAGGGGGGCACACTGAAGCTTTCTTT. The gene calls are TRBV10-2 and TRBJ1-1; 10 bases fit TRBD1. V gave up 9 bases and J gave up 3 bases; unmatched junction bases: 7. The CDR3 consists of 14 residues. Germline assignment: CDR1 WSHSY and CDR2 SAAADI.

The chain carries TRBV20-1 and TRBJ2-1; D remains unclear. Germline V gene data show CDR1 as DFQATT and CDR2 as SNEGSKA (reference sequence). V was clipped by 1 base and J by 6 bases, with 13 bases between them. This CDR3 contains 14 residues. CDR3 residues: CSARAPRISNEQFF. The CDR3, as DNA: TGCAGTGCTAGAGCTCCAAGAATCTCCAATGAGCAGTTCTTC.

This clonotype was seen only a few times. The V call is TRBV20-1, the J call TRBJ2-7, with D perhaps assigned TRBD1 or TRBD2 (6 bases each). The V gene's germline CDR1 is DFQATT and CDR2 SNEGSKA (reference sequence). The CDR3 has 12 amino acids. V was trimmed by 6 bases and J by 10 bases, leaving 19 bases between them. CDR3 nucleotides: TGCAGTGCAGGGGGGATAACAAGGGTTCAGTACTTC. This sequence encodes CSAGGITRVQYF.

This chain uses TRBV4-1 with TRBJ1-6; TRBD1 is a possible D gene (5 bases). V lost 1 base, J lost 10 bases, and 17 bases lay in between. This CDR3 contains 16 residues. Germline V gene data show CDR1 as MGHRA and CDR2 as YSYEKL. The DNA of the CDR3 is TGCGCCAGCAGCCAAGGAGAAGGGGTGTTATGGTCACCCCTCCACTTT. Amino acid sequence: CASSQGEGVLWSPLHF.

In this sample, this clonotype turned up a few times. The V call is TRBV5-8, the J call TRBJ1-6; D possibly corresponds to TRBD1 (5 bases). The CDR3 runs to 13 residues. Germline V gives CDR1 SGHTS, CDR2 YDEGEE. The V end lost 4 bases, the J end lost 8 bases, and 10 bases lay between the germline ends. The CDR3 DNA follows: TGTGCCAGCAGCCCGCCGGGGGATTCACCCCTCCACTTT. This codes for CASSPPGDSPLHF.

The V gene is TRBV28, the J gene TRBJ2-5, with D maybe TRBD1 (5 bases). Trimming took off 7 bases at V and 3 bases at J, with 18 bases between the two ends. This CDR3 has 15 residues. CDR1 is MDHEN, CDR2 SYDVKM, per germline. CDR3 sequence reads: CASISGGQGKETQYF. CDR3 sequence (DNA): TGTGCCAGCATATCAGGCGGCCAGGGTAAAGAGACCCAGTACTTC.

This clonotype showed up just a few times. The V gene is TRBV6-2 or TRBV6-3, the J gene TRBJ2-7; the match to TRBD2 covers 10 bases. This CDR3 has 14 amino acids. V lost 5 bases, J lost 5 bases, and 6 bases stayed unmatched. Germline CDR1 is MNHEY and CDR2 is SVGEGT. CDR3 loop: CASSSGRALHEQYF. CDR3 DNA: TGTGCCAGCAGTAGCGGGAGGGCCCTCCACGAGCAGTACTTC.

The V gene is TRBV4-3, the J gene TRBJ1-2; D unresolved. The ends were cut back, 0 bases at V and 8 bases at J, with 13 bases in the middle. From germline, CDR1 is LGHNA and CDR2 YSLEER. This CDR3 has 14 amino acids. CDR3 coding DNA: TGCGCCAGCAGCCAAGATATTCGGCGACGGGGCTACACCTTC. It encodes CASSQDIRRRGYTF.

The rearrangement joins TRBV28 to TRBJ1-6; no clear D gene. Germline lookup yields CDR1 MDHEN and CDR2 SYDVKM. V was cut by 2 bases and J by 4 bases, with 6 bases left in between. The CDR3 consists of 14 residues. This CDR3 is CASSLRHYNSPLHF. In nucleotides, the CDR3 is TGTGCCAGCAGTTTACGACATTATAATTCACCCCTCCACTTT.

This chain joins TRBV6-5 and TRBJ1-5; D unresolved. CDR1 is MNHEY, CDR2 SVGAGI, per germline. CDR3 length: 15 residues. Trimming stripped 4 bases from V and 2 bases from J, with 12 bases between. CDR3 region: CASSSGPAGNQPQHF. CDR3 DNA: TGTGCCAGCAGTTCCGGACCCGCCGGCAATCAGCCCCAGCATTTT.

This clonotype was seen a handful of times. The chain is built from TRBV18 and TRBJ1-5; no clear D. The CDR3 runs to 13 residues. Germline V CDR1 and CDR2: KGHSH, LQKENI. V lost 6 bases to trimming and J lost 5 bases, with 11 bases between them. CDR3 in amino acids: CASSEGVDQPQHF. In nucleotides, the CDR3 is TGTGCCAGCTCGGAAGGTGTTGATCAGCCCCAGCATTTT.

The chain has TRBV29-1 and TRBJ2-7; 10 nucleotides agree with TRBD2. Germline trimming cut 7 bases from V and 2 bases from J; bases unmatched to any gene: 11. CDR1 and CDR2 (germline): SQVTM, ANQGSEA. The CDR3 totals 15 residues. This CDR3 is CSALGTSDRPYEQYF. CDR3 DNA: TGCAGCGCCCTCGGGACTAGCGATAGACCCTACGAGCAGTACTTC.

By sample fraction, this clonotype is medium-sized (0.01 to 0.1%). The rearrangement joins TRBV6-1 to TRBJ1-2, with a tentative D call TRBD1 (5 bases). Germline V gives CDR1 MNHNS, CDR2 SASEGT. This CDR3 spans 10 amino acids. V was clipped by 10 bases and J by 8 bases, with 11 bases between them. CDR3 region: CATRVQGYTF. The CDR3 DNA follows: TGTGCCACCAGGGTTCAGGGCTACACCTTC.

This chain connects TRBV6-2 or TRBV6-3 to TRBJ1-1; D not resolved. CDR3 size: 12 residues. Germline V gene data show CDR1 as MNHEY and CDR2 as SVGEGT. CDR3 coding DNA: TGTGCAGTCAGGATGAACTCCCCTGAAGCTTTCTTT. Its protein product is CAVRMNSPEAFF.

Judged by abundance, this clonotype is medium-sized. This chain connects TRBV6-2 or TRBV6-3 to TRBJ1-2; no clear D. Germline CDR1 and CDR2: MNHEY and SVGEGT. The CDR3 has 13 residues. Deletions cut 8 bases from V and 3 bases from J, with 13 bases between. CDR3 sequence (DNA): TGTGCCAGCGGTCGCCGGGGAGACTATGGCTACACCTTC. It codes for CASGRRGDYGYTF.

The chain has TRBV6-2 or TRBV6-3 and TRBJ2-4; D is tentatively TRBD1 or TRBD2 (5 bases each). The CDR3 runs 15 residues. Germline CDR1 is MNHEY and CDR2 is SVGEGT. Trimming removed 2 bases at V and 1 base at J, with 9 bases between. CDR3 region: CASSYGTLAKNIQYF. As DNA, the CDR3 is TGTGCCAGCAGTTACGGGACCTTGGCCAAAAACATTCAGTACTTC.